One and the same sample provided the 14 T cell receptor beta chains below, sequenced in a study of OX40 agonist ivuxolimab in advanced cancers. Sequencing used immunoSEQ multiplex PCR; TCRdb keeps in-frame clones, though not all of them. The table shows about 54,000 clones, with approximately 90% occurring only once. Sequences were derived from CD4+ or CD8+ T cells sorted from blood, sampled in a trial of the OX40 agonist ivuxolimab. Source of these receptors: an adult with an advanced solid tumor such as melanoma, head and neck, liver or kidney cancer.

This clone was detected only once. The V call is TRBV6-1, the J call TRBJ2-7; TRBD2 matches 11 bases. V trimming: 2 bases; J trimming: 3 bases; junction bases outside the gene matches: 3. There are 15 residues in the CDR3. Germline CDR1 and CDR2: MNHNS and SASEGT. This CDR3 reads CASSEIAGGGYEQYF. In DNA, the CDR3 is TGTGCCAGCAGTGAAATAGCGGGAGGGGGCTACGAGCAGTACTTC.

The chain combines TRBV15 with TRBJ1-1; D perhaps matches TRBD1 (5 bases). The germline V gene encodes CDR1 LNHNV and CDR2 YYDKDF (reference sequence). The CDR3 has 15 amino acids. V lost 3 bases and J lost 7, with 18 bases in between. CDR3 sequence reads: CATSSPQEGLDEAFF. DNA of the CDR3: TGTGCCACCAGCAGTCCCCAGGAGGGGCTTGATGAAGCTTTCTTT.

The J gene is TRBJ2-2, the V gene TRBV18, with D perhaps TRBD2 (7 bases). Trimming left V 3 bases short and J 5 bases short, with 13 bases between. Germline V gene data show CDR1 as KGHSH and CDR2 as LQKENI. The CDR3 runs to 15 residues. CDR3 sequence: CASSPPAGATGELFF. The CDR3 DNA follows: TGTGCCAGCTCACCCCCCGCGGGGGCGACCGGGGAGCTGTTTTTT.

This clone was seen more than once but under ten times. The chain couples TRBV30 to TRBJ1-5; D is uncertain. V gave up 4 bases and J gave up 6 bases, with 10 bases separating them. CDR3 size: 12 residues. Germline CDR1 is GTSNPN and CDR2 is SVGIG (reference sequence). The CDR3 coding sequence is TGTGCCTGGAATCTTGGTGGTCAGCCCCAGCATTTT. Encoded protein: CAWNLGGQPQHF.

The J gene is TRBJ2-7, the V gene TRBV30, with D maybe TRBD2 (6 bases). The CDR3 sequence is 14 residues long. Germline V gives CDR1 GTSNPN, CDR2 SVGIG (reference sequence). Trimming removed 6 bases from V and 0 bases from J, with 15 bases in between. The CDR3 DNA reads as TGTGCCTGTACTATGGGGGGATTCTCCTACGAGCAGTACTTC. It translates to CACTMGGFSYEQYF.

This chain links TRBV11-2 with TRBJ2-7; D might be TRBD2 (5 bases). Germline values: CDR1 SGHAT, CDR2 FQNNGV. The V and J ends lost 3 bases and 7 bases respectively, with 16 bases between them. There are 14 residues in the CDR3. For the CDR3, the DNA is TGTGCCAGCAGCTTTGGCAGGACCCAGCGGGAGCAGTACTTC. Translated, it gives CASSFGRTQREQYF.

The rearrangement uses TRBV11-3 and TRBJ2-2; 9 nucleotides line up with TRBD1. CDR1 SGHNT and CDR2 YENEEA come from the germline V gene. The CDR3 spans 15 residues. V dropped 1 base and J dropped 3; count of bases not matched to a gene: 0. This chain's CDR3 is CASSLGDRDTGELFF. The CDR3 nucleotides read TGTGCCAGCAGCTTAGGGGACAGGGACACCGGGGAGCTGTTTTTT.

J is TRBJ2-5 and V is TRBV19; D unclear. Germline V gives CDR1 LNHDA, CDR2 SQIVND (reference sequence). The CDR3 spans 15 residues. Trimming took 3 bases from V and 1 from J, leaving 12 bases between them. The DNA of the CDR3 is TGTGCCAGTAGTATCGTCCGGACGGTCCAAGAGACCCAGTACTTC. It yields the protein CASSIVRTVQETQYF.

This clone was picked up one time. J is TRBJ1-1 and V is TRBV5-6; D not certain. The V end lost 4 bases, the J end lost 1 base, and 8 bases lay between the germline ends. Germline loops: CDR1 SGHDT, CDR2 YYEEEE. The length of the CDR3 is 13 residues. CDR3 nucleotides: TGTGCCAGCAGCCCCTCGTGGAACACTGAAGCTTTCTTT. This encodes CASSPSWNTEAFF.

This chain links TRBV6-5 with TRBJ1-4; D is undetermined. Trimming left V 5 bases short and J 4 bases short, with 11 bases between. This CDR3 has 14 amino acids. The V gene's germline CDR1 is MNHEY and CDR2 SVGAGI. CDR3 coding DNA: TGTGCCAGCAGTGCCCTGTCGAGTAATGAAAAACTGTTTTTT. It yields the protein CASSALSSNEKLFF.

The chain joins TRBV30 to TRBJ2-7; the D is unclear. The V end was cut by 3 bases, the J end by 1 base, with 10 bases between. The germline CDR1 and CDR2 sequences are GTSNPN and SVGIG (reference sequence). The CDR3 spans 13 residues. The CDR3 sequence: CAWRPITSYEQYF. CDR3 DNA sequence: TGTGCCTGGAGACCCATCACATCCTACGAGCAGTACTTC.

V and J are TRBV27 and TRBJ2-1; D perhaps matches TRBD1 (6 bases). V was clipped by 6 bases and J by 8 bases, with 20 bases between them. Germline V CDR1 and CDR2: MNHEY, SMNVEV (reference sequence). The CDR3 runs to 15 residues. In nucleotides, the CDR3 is TGTGCCAGCAGCCAGACCGGGACAAGGCCCCATGAGCAGTTCTTC. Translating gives CASSQTGTRPHEQFF.

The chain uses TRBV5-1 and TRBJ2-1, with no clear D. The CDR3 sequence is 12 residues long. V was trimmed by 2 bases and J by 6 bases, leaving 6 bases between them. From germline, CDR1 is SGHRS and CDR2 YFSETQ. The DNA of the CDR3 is TGCGCCAGCAGCTTCGTAAGCAATGAGCAGTTCTTC. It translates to CASSFVSNEQFF.

The DNA of the CDR3 is TGTGCCAGCAGCCTTTATTTGGGACCCGGTAAGGCAGATACGCAGTATTTT. It encodes CASSLYLGPGKADTQYF. The J gene is TRBJ2-3, the V gene TRBV5-8, with D possibly called TRBD1 or TRBD2 (5 bases each). The CDR3 consists of 17 residues. V was cut by 4 bases and J by 4 bases, with 22 bases left in between. CDR1 and CDR2 (germline): SGHTS, YDEGEE.